The 15 T cell receptor beta chains below come from one sample, sequenced in a study of blood T cell repertoires in COVID-19. Sequencing was performed with immunoSEQ multiplex PCR; in TCRdb, only in-frame clones are kept and a portion is missing. The repertoire holds some 310,000 clones, with 85% to 90% as singletons. Material: peripheral blood. Receptors were obtained from a woman aged 40-49 years with COVID-19, enrolled during active disease.

The rearrangement uses TRBV5-1 and TRBJ2-3; possible D gene TRBD2, 5 bases. V was trimmed by 0 bases and J by 1 base, leaving 12 bases between them. The germline V gene encodes CDR1 SGHRS and CDR2 YFSETQ. CDR3 size: 16 residues. This CDR3 is CASSLDSGFGTDTQYF. The CDR3, as DNA: TGCGCCAGCAGCTTGGACTCGGGATTTGGCACAGATACGCAGTATTTT.

The chain uses TRBV12-3 or TRBV12-4 and TRBJ2-5, with 7 bases that match TRBD1. With V trimmed by 8 bases and J by 6 bases, 6 bases remained unmatched. There are 12 residues in the CDR3. The CDR3 nucleotides read TGTGCCAGCGCCGAGGGGGCCCAGACCCAGTACTTC. As protein: CASAEGAQTQYF.

The rearrangement joins TRBV6-6 to TRBJ1-5; 9 bases match TRBD1. V was clipped by 5 bases and J by 1 base; unmatched bases: 9. Germline V lookup: CDR1 MNHNY, CDR2 SVGAGI (reference sequence). The CDR3 length is 17 residues. CDR3 bases: TGTGCCAGCAGTCCTACCCGGACAGGGGTGAGCAATCAGCCCCAGCATTTT. It codes for CASSPTRTGVSNQPQHF.

This chain joins TRBV7-2 and TRBJ2-2; TRBD1 agrees at 7 bases. V trimming: 5 bases; J trimming: 5 bases; junction bases outside the gene matches: 8. Germline values: CDR1 SGHTA, CDR2 FQGNSA. The CDR3 length is 15 residues. CDR3 residues: CASSPGGRRTGELFF. As DNA, the CDR3 is TGTGCCAGCAGCCCAGGGGGTAGAAGGACCGGGGAGCTGTTTTTT.

The J gene is TRBJ1-2, the V gene TRBV25-1; TRBD1 agrees at 7 bases. The ends lost 5 bases at V and 8 bases at J; junction bases unmatched: 8. The germline V gene encodes CDR1 MGHDK and CDR2 SYGVNS. The CDR3 length is 13 residues. Here the CDR3 DNA reads TGTGCCAGCAGTCTTCGGACAGGTGGGGGCTACACCTTC. This codes for CASSLRTGGGYTF.

The V and J genes are TRBV30 and TRBJ1-5; D unresolved. The CDR3 has 13 residues. Between the trimmed V and J ends, which lost 0 bases and 2 bases, there was a span of 5 bases. Germline CDR1 is GTSNPN and CDR2 is SVGIG (reference sequence). CDR3 DNA sequence: TGTGCCTGGAGTGTCGAGGGCAATCAGCCCCAGCATTTT. It is translated as CAWSVEGNQPQHF.

The rearrangement links TRBV29-1 to TRBJ1-2; D uncertain. In germline, CDR1 is SQVTM, CDR2 ANQGSEA. The CDR3 length is 11 residues. V lost 7 bases to trimming and J lost 1 base, with 7 bases between them. CDR3 residues: CSGYSNYGYTF. The CDR3 DNA follows: TGCAGCGGCTATAGTAACTATGGCTACACCTTC.

This clone was picked up one time. The chain links TRBV30 to TRBJ2-7, with 10 bases lining up with TRBD2. V lost 0 bases, J lost 4 bases, and 6 bases stayed unmatched. This CDR3 is built from 15 residues. CDR1 and CDR2 from the germline V gene are GTSNPN and SVGIG (reference sequence). CDR3 in amino acids: CAWSVGSGRRYEQYF. As DNA, the CDR3 is TGTGCCTGGAGTGTTGGTAGCGGGAGGCGGTACGAGCAGTACTTC.

This chain links TRBV27 with TRBJ1-1; the D gene is possibly TRBD1 (6 bases). Per germline, CDR1 MNHEY and CDR2 SMNVEV (reference sequence). The CDR3 spans 16 residues. Trimming stripped 4 bases from V and 0 bases from J, with 15 bases between. The CDR3 DNA sequence: TGTGCCAGCAGTTCTAAGACAGGTGCTATGAACACTGAAGCTTTCTTT. It codes for CASSSKTGAMNTEAFF.

The chain uses TRBV28 and TRBJ1-2, with D unresolved. Trimming removed 3 bases from V and 0 bases from J, with 2 bases in between. From germline, CDR1 is MDHEN and CDR2 SYDVKM. The CDR3 sequence is 12 residues long. CDR3 in amino acids: CASSFTNYGYTF. The CDR3 region has the DNA TGTGCCAGCAGTTTTACTAACTATGGCTACACCTTC.

This clone was detected a few times. The gene calls are TRBV19 and TRBJ2-2; D ambiguous. This CDR3 contains 14 residues. The germline gives CDR1 LNHDA, CDR2 SQIVND (reference sequence). V was shortened by 7 bases and J by 6 bases, with 15 bases between the two germline ends. DNA of the CDR3: TGTGCCAGTAACCATAAACAATTTGCCGGGGAGCTGTTTTTT. Translation: CASNHKQFAGELFF.

V is TRBV12-3 or TRBV12-4 and J is TRBJ1-1; D ambiguous. The germline V and J ends were trimmed by 2 bases and 2 bases, with 6 bases remaining between them. The CDR3 totals 13 residues. The CDR3 DNA is TGTGCCAGCAGTTTACAGTTAAACACTGAAGCTTTCTTT. Amino acid sequence: CASSLQLNTEAFF.

This clone was seen once. The chain employs TRBV6-5 and TRBJ2-5; D not resolved. Germline-derived CDR1 and CDR2 are MNHEY and SVGAGI. The V end was cut by 2 bases, the J end by 1 base, with 14 bases between. The CDR3 spans 16 residues. For the CDR3, the DNA is TGTGCCAGCAGTTACGGTTTTGGCTCAGGCCAAGAGACCCAGTACTTC. It translates to CASSYGFGSGQETQYF.

The chain carries TRBV27 and TRBJ2-5, with TRBD1 matching over 8 bases. From germline, CDR1 is MNHEY and CDR2 SMNVEV (reference sequence). CDR3 length equals 15 residues. The V and J ends lost 6 bases and 5 bases, in that order; junction bases with no gene match: 11. CDR3 protein: CASRPRMRDRETQYF. CDR3 in DNA: TGTGCCAGCAGACCGCGGATGCGGGACAGGGAGACCCAGTACTTC.

This chain links TRBV12-3 or TRBV12-4 with TRBJ1-1; D gene uncertain. The CDR3 runs to 12 residues. V was trimmed by 5 bases and J by 5 bases, leaving 9 bases between them. In DNA, the CDR3 is TGTGCCAGCAGTCGCGGGGTGACTGAAGCTTTCTTT. Translating gives CASSRGVTEAFF.